These T cell receptor beta chains were read from a single sample in a study of CD8 T cells in Susac syndrome. Each CDR3 protein gets one entry after TCRdb re-called the immunoSEQ multiplex PCR reads with MiXCR. The table lists more than 110,000 distinct CDR3 sequences, approximately 95% of them singletons, with around 0.29% in the top ten. The sequenced material came from CD8+ T cells from PBMCs. The source is a human donor in good health. Both conserved end residues are trimmed from each CDR3.

V	CDR3
TRBV7-9	ASSPLREQLYEQY
TRBV7-3	ASSLPGSQETQY
TRBV5-4	ASSDGNYNEQF
TRBV9	ASSAIPGERERTDTQY
TRBV13	ASGLTLTNTEAF
TRBV20-1	SARDMRETYEQY
TRBV3-1	ASSQEVNRGGETQY
TRBV5-1	ASSLGVAGGDEQY
TRBV7-9	ASSLGTGGHQPQH
TRBV12-5	ASGFHTGLTVDGYT
TRBV4-1	ASSQGGTSGRRDTQY
TRBV29-1	SVVTSGFSYEQY
TRBV20-1	SARGPSGILLETQY
TRBV29-1	SVEFQGPYNEQF
TRBV28	ASSFQGTQY
TRBV13	ASSLGAGSADTQY
TRBV27	ASRQSYEQY
TRBV15	ATSRVFGLAGEETQY
TRBV13	ASSKDGNQPQH
TRBV5-6	ASSYLGQGTEAF
TRBV7-9	ASSSLLAVEAF
TRBV7-9	ASSTVFTDTQY
TRBV6-5	ASSYAAGEVYEQY
TRBV29-1	SVRGQIHEQY
TRBV28	ASTTPMDGEKLF
TRBV9	ASSADYSNQPQH
TRBV20-1	SARVLGIYGYT
TRBV20-1	SAVGLGYT
TRBV12-3/TRBV12-4	ASSLGSEWREQY
TRBV13	ASSLERTRGQF